This T cell receptor (beta chain) was profiled in a study of OX40 agonist ivuxolimab in advanced cancers. Overall study context: Males comprised 70% to 85% of the group, whose mean age was about 61 years (range about 23 to 80). Study-wide findings and caveats: Average numbers of expanded clones were greater in CD8+ T cells than in CD4+.

Autoimmune disease history or systemic immunosuppression led to patient exclusion. Blood got drawn at baseline, again on cycle 4 day 1, and then on cycle 7 day 1. For this clone: Its antigen is as yet unknown.

The data were produced by immunoSEQ multiplex PCR, yet TCRdb's version contains in-frame clones alone and is incomplete. This sample has approximately 76,000 clones, with 65% to 90% found just once. The CDR3 loop spans 13 amino acids. The V gene's germline CDR1 is LNHDA and CDR2 SQIVND (reference sequence). V dropped 6 bases and J dropped 4; count of bases not matched to a gene: 2. This receptor was identified in an adult with an advanced solid tumor such as melanoma, head and neck, liver or kidney cancer. Sequencing was performed on CD4+ or CD8+ T cells sorted from blood, taken in a trial of the OX40 agonist ivuxolimab. The chain couples TRBV19 to TRBJ2-2; 7 bases line up with TRBD1. The CDR3 nucleotides read TGTGCCAGTAGCCCAGGGGGCACCGGGGAGCTGTTTTTT. Protein: CASSPGGTGELFF.